The 21 T cell receptor beta chains reported below all come from one sample, sequenced in a study of cytomegalovirus exposure and HLA in healthy donors. The study ran its PCR with 60 Vbeta and 13 Jbeta primers. Assay used: immunoSEQ multiplex PCR; TCRdb lists only in-frame clones, some missing. The data show approximately 150,000 clones, more than 75% seen once. Material for sequencing was PBMCs. The receptors derive from a woman between 35 and 50 years old in good health and CMV-seronegative.

This chain connects TRBV28 to TRBJ1-4, with 7 bases that match TRBD1. CDR1 is MDHEN and CDR2 is SYDVKM in the germline V gene. The CDR3 covers 12 residues. With 7 bases clipped from V and 8 bases from J, the junction kept 4 bases outside the gene matches. CDR3 DNA sequence: TGTGCCAGCATGGGGACAGCAGAAAAACTGTTTTTT. This gives the protein CASMGTAEKLFF.

This clone was recorded a few times. The chain combines TRBV6-5 with TRBJ2-7, with TRBD1 as a possible D gene (6 bases). Germline V gene sequence: CDR1 MNHEY, CDR2 SVGAGI. This CDR3 is 16 amino acids long. V dropped 4 bases and J dropped 4 bases, with 20 bases sitting between them. The CDR3 loop reads CASSSPTPGHPYEQYF. The CDR3 DNA sequence: TGTGCCAGCAGTTCCCCGACCCCGGGACACCCGTACGAGCAGTACTTC.

The rearrangement links TRBV5-1 to TRBJ2-3; TRBD2 matches at 7 bases. The CDR3 covers 16 residues. Germline CDR1 SGHRS, CDR2 YFSETQ. Losses at the gene ends were 3 bases for V and 1 base for J; bases not matched to a gene: 8. The chain's CDR3 is CASSWSGTVGTDTQYF. CDR3 nucleotides: TGCGCCAGCAGCTGGAGCGGGACTGTGGGCACAGATACGCAGTATTTT. Full variable domain (missing parts from reference TRBV5-1 and TRBJ2-3): KAGVTQTPRYLIKTRGQQVTLSCSPISGHRSVSWYQQTPGQGLQFLFEYFSETQRNKGNFPGRFSGRQFSNSRSEMNVSTLELGDSALYLCASSWSGTVGTDTQYFGPGTRLTVL.

The chain recombines TRBV7-9 with TRBJ1-2; D remains ambiguous. Germline CDR1 reads SEHNR; CDR2 reads FQNEAQ (reference sequence). There are 14 residues in the CDR3. The V gene lost 0 bases and the J gene lost 8 bases, with 13 bases spanning the gap. In DNA form, the CDR3 reads TGTGCCAGCAGCTTAGCGGGTGGGCCTGTAGGCTACACCTTC. Its protein is CASSLAGGPVGYTF.

Of note for this clone: Other DNA sequences within the sample encode an identical CDR3. The gene calls are TRBV6-5 and TRBJ2-7; D uncertain. Germline V gene data show CDR1 as MNHEY and CDR2 as SVGAGI. This CDR3 has 13 residues. V was shortened by 5 bases and J by 3 bases, with 11 bases between the two germline ends. CDR3 loop: CASSRDTFYEQYF. DNA of the CDR3: TGTGCCAGCAGTCGAGATACTTTCTACGAGCAGTACTTC.

This chain's CDR3 is CASRPGLAESYEQYF. The CDR3 nucleotides read TGTGCCAGCAGACCCGGACTAGCGGAATCCTACGAGCAGTACTTC. This sequence joins TRBV7-2 and TRBJ2-7, with 10 positions matching TRBD2. This CDR3 is 15 amino acids long. The germline V gene encodes CDR1 SGHTA and CDR2 FQGNSA. Unmatched junction bases numbered 6, after V lost 6 bases and J lost 1 base.

This clone was seen once. The rearrangement joins TRBV7-2 to TRBJ2-7, with 8 positions matching TRBD2. The CDR3 runs to 15 residues. Germline V gives CDR1 SGHTA, CDR2 FQGNSA. The V segment lost 1 base and the J segment 3 bases; nucleotides outside the gene matches: 5. DNA of the CDR3: TGTGCCAGCAGCTTAGAGTTAGCGGGGTACTACGAGCAGTACTTC. This gives the protein CASSLELAGYYEQYF.

V gene TRBV7-9 combines with J gene TRBJ2-5, with D perhaps matching TRBD1 (6 bases). Germline lookup yields CDR1 SEHNR and CDR2 FQNEAQ (reference sequence). The CDR3 loop spans 15 amino acids. V gave up 5 bases and J gave up 2 bases, with 15 bases separating them. The CDR3 spells CASSPPRQVQETQYF. The DNA of the CDR3 is TGTGCCAGCAGCCCACCCCGACAGGTTCAAGAGACCCAGTACTTC. Based on the CDR3 plus reference TRBV7-9 and TRBJ2-5, the full variable domain is DTGVSQNPRHKITKRGQNVTFRCDPISEHNRLYWYRQTLGQGPEFLTYFQNEAQLEKSRLLSDRFSAERPKGSFSTLEIQRTEQGDSAMYLCASSPPRQVQETQYFGPGTRLLVL.

The J gene is TRBJ2-1, the V gene TRBV29-1; the match to TRBD2 covers 14 bases. J was trimmed by 7 bases and V by 3 bases; bases with no gene match: 5. Germline V gene lookup returns CDR1 SQVTM and CDR2 ANQGSEA. This CDR3 is 15 amino acids long. CDR3 region: CSVEGTSGSVNEQFF. The CDR3, as DNA: TGCAGCGTTGAGGGGACTAGCGGGAGTGTAAATGAGCAGTTCTTC.

The genes are TRBV4-2 and TRBJ2-3; 10 nucleotides align to TRBD2. Germline V gene data show CDR1 as LGHNA and CDR2 as YNFKEQ. Trimming took 2 bases from V and 4 from J; bases not matched to a gene: 12. The CDR3 has 18 amino acids. The CDR3 sequence: CASSQRGASGSGADTQYF. CDR3 DNA: TGTGCCAGCAGCCAAAGGGGGGCTAGCGGGAGTGGGGCAGATACGCAGTATTTT.

CDR3 in DNA: TGTGCCAGCAGCCAACTCAATCAAAGGGGGCAGTACTTC. It codes for CASSQLNQRGQYF. The J gene is TRBJ2-7, the V gene TRBV6-5, with D tentatively TRBD1 (5 bases). Germline V gives CDR1 MNHEY, CDR2 SVGAGI. V dropped 6 bases and J dropped 9 bases, with 18 bases sitting between them. The CDR3 is 13 amino acids.

The chain employs TRBV6-5 and TRBJ1-2; 12 bases fit TRBD1. Unmatched junction bases numbered 5, after V lost 6 bases and J lost 6 bases. This CDR3 is 14 amino acids long. Germline CDR1 is MNHEY and CDR2 is SVGAGI. CDR3 sequence: CASSPGQGAHGYTF. The CDR3, as DNA: TGTGCCAGCAGCCCGGGACAGGGGGCGCATGGCTACACCTTC.

This clone was picked up a small number of times. The chain couples TRBV19 to TRBJ2-2, with 7 bases identical to TRBD1. The CDR3 consists of 16 residues. After removal of 4 bases from V and 3 bases from J, the junction contained 8 bases not matched to a gene. Per the germline V gene, CDR1 is LNHDA and CDR2 is SQIVND (reference sequence). The CDR3: CASSRVSGGYTGELFF. Written as DNA, the CDR3 is TGTGCCAGTAGTAGGGTGTCAGGGGGTTACACCGGGGAGCTGTTTTTT. Using reference TRBV19 and TRBJ2-2 for the parts outside the CDR3, the full variable domain is DGGITQSPKYLFRKEGQNVTLSCEQNLNHDAMYWYRQDPGQGLRLIYYSQIVNDFQKGDIAEGYSVSREKKESFPLTVTSAQKNPTAFYLCASSRVSGGYTGELFFGEGSRLTVL.

V usage is TRBV14 and J usage is TRBJ2-3; 14 bases fit TRBD2. This CDR3 spans 13 amino acids. Per germline, CDR1 SGHDN and CDR2 FVKESK. V shed 6 bases and J 9 bases; nucleotides not matched to a gene: 2. CDR3 DNA sequence: TGTGCCAGCAGGACTAGCGGGAGGGCCACGCAGTATTTT. Protein product: CASRTSGRATQYF. Full variable domain (missing parts from reference TRBV14 and TRBJ2-3): EAGVTQFPSHSVIEKGQTVTLRCDPISGHDNLYWYRRVMGKEIKFLLHFVKESKQDESGMPNNRFLAERTGGTYSTLKVQPAELEDSGVYFCASRTSGRATQYFGPGTRLTVL.

The genes are TRBV5-4 and TRBJ2-5; D gene unclear. The V and J ends lost 2 bases and 4 bases respectively, with 6 bases between them. Germline V gene sequence: CDR1 SGHNT, CDR2 YYREEE (reference sequence). The CDR3 sequence is 12 residues long. The CDR3 here is CASSLVGETQYF. The DNA for the CDR3 is TGTGCCAGCAGCTTAGTCGGAGAGACCCAGTACTTC.

Comments on this clone: Compared with germline, one end of the junction differs, possibly owing to a read error. The rearrangement joins TRBV6-1 to TRBJ2-6; TRBD1 might be the D (5 bases). The germline V gene encodes CDR1 MNHNS and CDR2 SASEGT. This CDR3 has 13 amino acids. Written as DNA, the CDR3 is TGTGCCAGCAGTACCTCTGGGGCCAACGGCCTGACTTTC. Translation gives CASSTSGANGLTF.

The rearrangement links TRBV5-1 to TRBJ2-2; D is unclear. Germline assignment: CDR1 SGHRS and CDR2 YFSETQ. The CDR3 has 12 residues. The V end was cut by 4 bases, the J end by 7 bases, with 8 bases between. The CDR3 here is CASSLEFGELFF. DNA of the CDR3: TGCGCCAGCAGCCTAGAATTCGGGGAGCTGTTTTTT.

V and J are TRBV11-2 and TRBJ2-1; unclear D gene. This CDR3 contains 14 residues. Looked up from germline, CDR1 is SGHAT and CDR2 is FQNNGV. Trimming removed 4 bases at V and 7 bases at J, with 14 bases between. CDR3 nucleotide sequence: TGTGCCAGCAGCTCACACCTCCTTCAAAATGAGCAGTTCTTC. It yields the protein CASSSHLLQNEQFF.

V usage is TRBV6-1 and J usage is TRBJ1-1, with 10 bases lining up with TRBD1. V shed 5 bases, J shed 1 base, and the junction held 1 base outside the gene matches. This CDR3 contains 14 residues. Germline values: CDR1 MNHNS, CDR2 SASEGT. The CDR3 spells CASSRQGANTEAFF. CDR3 in DNA: TGTGCCAGCAGTAGACAGGGGGCGAACACTGAAGCTTTCTTT.

This clone has just a few counts. This chain uses TRBV11-2 with TRBJ1-4; no firm D call. Germline CDR1 is SGHAT and CDR2 is FQNNGV. The CDR3 is 15 residues long. V shed 1 base and J shed 3 bases, with 9 bases lying between them. CDR3 DNA: TGTGCCAGCAGCTTAGTTCGGTCGTCTAATGAAAAACTGTTTTTT. This encodes CASSLVRSSNEKLFF. The full variable domain, with the rest looked up from reference TRBV11-2 and TRBJ1-4, is EAGVAQSPRYKIIEKRQSVAFWCNPISGHATLYWYQQILGQGPKLLIQFQNNGVVDDSQLPKDRFSAERLKGVDSTLKIQPAKLEDSAVYLCASSLVRSSNEKLFFGSGTQLSVL.

The J gene is TRBJ2-7, the V gene TRBV6-5; 7 bases are shared with TRBD1. Germline-derived CDR1 and CDR2 are MNHEY and SVGAGI. The CDR3 loop spans 15 amino acids. V trimming: 5 bases; J trimming: 2 bases; junction bases outside the gene matches: 9. Here the CDR3 reads CASSREWDSAYEQYF. The CDR3 nucleotides are TGTGCCAGCAGTCGTGAATGGGACAGCGCCTACGAGCAGTACTTC.